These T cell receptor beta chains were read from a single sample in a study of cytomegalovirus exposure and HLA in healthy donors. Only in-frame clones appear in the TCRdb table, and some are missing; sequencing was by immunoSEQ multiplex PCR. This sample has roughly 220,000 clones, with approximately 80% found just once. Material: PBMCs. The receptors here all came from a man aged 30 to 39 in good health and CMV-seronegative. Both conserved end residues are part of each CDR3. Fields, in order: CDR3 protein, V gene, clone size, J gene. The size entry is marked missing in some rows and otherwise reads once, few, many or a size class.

CASMDPGSGNTIYF	TRBV21-1	few	TRBJ1-3
CASSLTGFTEAFF	TRBV5-6	NA	TRBJ1-1
CASTGYHGNDEKLFF	TRBV19	NA	TRBJ1-4
CSVEGTSGGGYNEQFF	TRBV29-1	NA	TRBJ2-1
CASSISGQGTHEQYF	TRBV19	NA	TRBJ2-7
CASSPETVSYEQYF	TRBV27	NA	TRBJ2-7
CASSVAGDHYNEQFF	TRBV9	NA	TRBJ2-1
CASSPPTVVGTQYF	TRBV18	NA	TRBJ2-5
CASSQEFPGQGLGRHSPLHF	TRBV4-2	NA	TRBJ1-6
CASSQVATGGANTEAFF	TRBV4-2	NA	TRBJ1-1
CASSPLTGPDQPQHF	TRBV7-6	NA	TRBJ1-5
CASIPKGDRGPWSEAFF	TRBV5-6	NA	TRBJ1-1
CASSRTVYGYTF	TRBV19	NA	TRBJ1-2
CASSQDADTYEQYF	TRBV4-2	NA	TRBJ2-7
CASSLIGGNYGYTF	TRBV5-4	NA	TRBJ1-2
CASRDLRFRDSNQPQHF	TRBV6-4	NA	TRBJ1-5
CASSLGLLATDTQYF	TRBV7-2	NA	TRBJ2-3
CAISGDRDHQPQHF	TRBV10-3	NA	TRBJ1-5
CASSYYMEETQYF	TRBV7-9	NA	TRBJ2-5
CASSYTGQDPYEQYF	TRBV6-5	NA	TRBJ2-7
CASSEGLVGKDTQYF	TRBV5-4	NA	TRBJ2-3
CASSSSLAGGRWETQYF	TRBV5-6	NA	TRBJ2-5
CASSERRGLSTEAFF	TRBV10-1	NA	TRBJ1-1
CASSLAGDPYNEQFF	TRBV13	few	TRBJ2-1
CASSYSGDIIYGYTF	TRBV6-6	NA	TRBJ1-2
CSVTGLAGDITDTQYF	TRBV29-1	NA	TRBJ2-3
CASSISGTGPQETQYF	TRBV19	NA	TRBJ2-5
CASSHAGIPNYGYTF	TRBV4-3	NA	TRBJ1-2
CASSPGWTGRDEQYF	TRBV11-3	NA	TRBJ2-7
CASSPHLRTSGEQYF	TRBV9	NA	TRBJ2-7
CASSLRDRGDFGELFF	TRBV7-9	NA	TRBJ2-2
CASSHLSGTGPEQYF	TRBV4-1	NA	TRBJ2-7
CASEGTGVTGYTF	TRBV19	NA	TRBJ1-2
CASSQDTTSGGAREQYF	TRBV4-1	NA	TRBJ2-7
CSVTGGDRSSSSYEQYF	TRBV29-1	NA	TRBJ2-7
CASSSPPPTFQHF	TRBV5-4	NA	TRBJ1-5
CASSLHGVTEAFF	TRBV5-1	NA	TRBJ1-1
CASSRDGGSYNEQFF	TRBV6-5	NA	TRBJ2-1
CASSVSGGPGYNEQFF	TRBV9	NA	TRBJ2-1
CASAPGLKSNEKLFF	TRBV5-1	NA	TRBJ1-4
CAISRTGLYGYTF	TRBV19	NA	TRBJ1-2
CASSLWGQGWTEAFF	TRBV6-1	few	TRBJ1-1
CASSGLDIRSTEAFF	TRBV25-1	few	TRBJ1-1
CARKEEGYNEQFF	TRBV9	NA	TRBJ2-1
CASSFLGQGRYNEKLFF	TRBV7-2	NA	TRBJ1-4
CASSVDGSQPQHF	TRBV9	NA	TRBJ1-5
CASSQEVRTTNYGYTF	TRBV4-3	NA	TRBJ1-2
CASSVTSGGINTGELFF	TRBV9	NA	TRBJ2-2